This is a list of T cell receptor beta chains from one sample in a study of T cell responses to AZD1222 COVID-19 vaccine. Measured with immunoSEQ multiplex PCR; TCRdb has only the in-frame clones, and not every one. The sample lists about 140,000 clones, nearly 95% occurring once. The source material was peripheral blood, sampled on day 0 of AZD1222 vaccination. These receptors all stem from an adult in good health. Each CDR3 is given with its conserved first and last residue. A D gene is named only where the DNA matches it firmly. Some rows mark clone size as missing; the rest say once, few, many or name a class of expanded clone.

DNA	CDR3	D	size	length	J	V
TGTGCCACCAGTGACCATACAGGGGGCTACAATCAGCCCCAGCATTTT	CATSDHTGGYNQPQHF	TRBD1	.	16	TRBJ1-5	TRBV24-1
TGCGCCAGCAGCTTAAGACTAGCGGGACGTGGCAATGAGCAGTTCTTC	CASSLRLAGRGNEQFF	TRBD2	.	16	TRBJ2-1	TRBV5-1
TGTGCCAGCAGCGAGACAGGGAGAACCTCACCCCTCCACTTT	CASSETGRTSPLHF	TRBD1	.	14	TRBJ1-6	TRBV9
TGTGCCTGGAGTGGGGGACAGGGACTTCAGCCCCAGCATTTT	CAWSGGQGLQPQHF	TRBD1	.	14	TRBJ1-5	TRBV30
TGTGCCAGCAGCGCCACCAGGGGGTCTGGTGAAGCTTTCTTT	CASSATRGSGEAFF	TRBD1	.	14	TRBJ1-1	TRBV7-8
TGTGCCAGCAGTGAAATAACAGGGAAACACGAGCAGTACTTC	CASSEITGKHEQYF	.	once	14	TRBJ2-7	TRBV2
TGTGCCAGCAGCTTGGTAGGGATGGGAGAGCAGTACTTC	CASSLVGMGEQYF	.	.	13	TRBJ2-7	TRBV5-6
TGTGCCAGCAGCTTGCGGACTAGCGGGAGCTACCTCGAGCAGTACTTC	CASSLRTSGSYLEQYF	TRBD2	.	16	TRBJ2-7	TRBV13
TGTGCCAGCAGCTTGGCGACTAGCGGATTTTACAATGAGCAGTTCTTC	CASSLATSGFYNEQFF	TRBD2	.	16	TRBJ2-1	TRBV5-6
TGTGCCAGCAGTTACAAGGGGGCCGCTGAAGCTTTCTTT	CASSYKGAAEAFF	TRBD1	.	13	TRBJ1-1	TRBV6-5